This TCR beta chain was identified in a study of cytomegalovirus exposure and HLA in healthy donors. At the level of the study: The early release's HLA-typed donors yielded roughly 85 million unique TCRs.

A remark on this clone: No antigen is known for it.

This CDR3 region has 12 residues. Per germline, CDR1 SGDLS and CDR2 YYNGEE. The V and J ends lost 3 bases and 1 base respectively, with 4 bases between them. General study findings and limits: Among donors in an Asian-associated ancestry cluster, a later analysis reportedly found fewer N-insertions than the roughly 610-donor mean. Earlier findings revealed that most TCR beta V segments proved productive either about 87% or about 30% of the time.

The primer mix had 60 Vbeta and 13 Jbeta primers. Method: immunoSEQ multiplex PCR; TCRdb's copy keeps in-frame clones and lacks some. The table lists roughly 45,000 clones, 70% to 85% of them singletons. This clonotype was sampled from a man aged 25-40 years in good health and CMV-seronegative. The material sequenced was PBMCs. This chain connects TRBV9 to TRBJ2-5, with unresolved D. CDR3 in amino acids: CASSAVQETQYF. The DNA for the CDR3 is TGTGCCAGCAGCGCGGTCCAAGAGACCCAGTACTTC.